This T cell receptor (beta chain) comes out of a study of cytomegalovirus exposure and HLA in healthy donors. Study at large: Among the 398 genotyped donors, less than 85% were placed in the Caucasian-associated ancestry cluster. Study observations and caveats: Highly shared variants forming one cluster were likely a sequencing artifact.

The V and J ends lost 3 bases and 0 bases, in that order; junction bases with no gene match: 8. CDR1 and CDR2 (germline): SNHLY, FYNNEI. The CDR3 has 18 residues. With 60 Vbeta and 13 Jbeta primers, the PCR was carried out. Profiled with immunoSEQ multiplex PCR; TCRdb holds only in-frame clones, not every one. This sample has 150,000 to 200,000 clones, with 79% found just once. Notes on this clone: Its target is unknown.

The sequence came from a girl aged 10-17 years in good health and CMV-seropositive. The gene calls are TRBV2 and TRBJ2-1, with 10 bases identical to TRBD2. The material sequenced was PBMCs. CDR3 in amino acids: CASSDGLAGELSYNEQFF. CDR3 nucleotide sequence: TGTGCCAGCAGTGACGGTCTAGCGGGGGAACTCTCCTACAATGAGCAGTTCTTC.